The sequence of this T cell receptor beta chain was determined in a study of T cell responses to AZD1222 COVID-19 vaccine. The method was immunoSEQ multiplex PCR; TCRdb's version includes in-frame clones alone and lacks a portion of them. Here the sample spans around 85,000 clones, approximately 86% being singletons. The CDR3 length is 17 residues. The germline V and J ends were trimmed by 3 bases and 4 bases, with 19 bases remaining between them. The germline V gene encodes CDR1 LGHNA and CDR2 YNFKEQ. This receptor was obtained from an adult in good health. The sequencing used peripheral blood, collected on day 0 of AZD1222 vaccination. The chain uses TRBV4-2 and TRBJ2-1, with D perhaps TRBD1 (6 bases). The CDR3: CASSQGSDRTLYNEQFF. For the CDR3, the DNA is TGTGCCAGCAGCCAGGGATCAGACAGGACCCTTTACAATGAGCAGTTCTTC.